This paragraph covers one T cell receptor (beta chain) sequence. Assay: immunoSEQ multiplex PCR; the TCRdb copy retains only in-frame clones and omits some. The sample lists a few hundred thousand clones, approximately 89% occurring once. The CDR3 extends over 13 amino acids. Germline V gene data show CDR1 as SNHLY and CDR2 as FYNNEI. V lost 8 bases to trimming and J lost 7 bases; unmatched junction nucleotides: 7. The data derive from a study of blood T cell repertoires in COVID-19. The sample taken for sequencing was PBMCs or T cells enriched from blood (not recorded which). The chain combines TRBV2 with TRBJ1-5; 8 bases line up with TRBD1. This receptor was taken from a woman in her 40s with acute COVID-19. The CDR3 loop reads CASSGQGRQPQHF. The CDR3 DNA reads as TGTGCCAGCTCTGGACAGGGCAGGCAGCCCCAGCATTTT.